One sample yielded the 13 T cell receptor beta chains listed below, sequenced in a study of monozygotic twins with inflammatory bowel disease. TCRdb reanalyzed the 5' RACE reads, giving one entry per CDR3 protein sequence and no DNA. This listing includes roughly 330,000 distinct CDR3 sequences. The sample was blood. These receptors originate from a human donor with ulcerative colitis or Crohn's disease, or a healthy co-twin of an affected twin (not recorded which).

V is TRBV4-2 and J is TRBJ2-2. Per the germline V gene, CDR1 is LGHNA and CDR2 is YNFKEQ. This CDR3 has 15 residues. CDR3 amino acids: CASSQGDGNTGELFF.

This chain's CDR3 is CASSQTGTNTEAFF. This chain links TRBV9 with TRBJ1-1; TCRdb names TRBD1, which stays unverified in the absence of DNA. The CDR3 loop spans 14 amino acids. Germline V gene sequence: CDR1 SGDLS, CDR2 YYNGEE.

This rearrangement joins TRBV10-3 to TRBJ2-1; TCRdb's D call of TRBD1 is untestable without DNA. CDR3 length: 14 residues. Germline CDR1 is ENHRY and CDR2 is SYGVKD. CDR3 loop: CAISQDRAYNEQFF.

The gene calls are TRBV10-1 and TRBJ1-4. CDR1 and CDR2 (germline): WNHNN, SYGVQD (reference sequence). The CDR3 consists of 13 residues. This CDR3 is CASNRRVGEKLFF.

The chain links TRBV5-1 to TRBJ2-7; TCRdb proposes TRBD1, but this gene call is untestable without DNA. The CDR3 spans 16 residues. Germline V gives CDR1 SGHRS, CDR2 YFSETQ. Here the CDR3 reads CASSLGTGGVIYEQYF. Based on the CDR3 plus reference TRBV5-1 and TRBJ2-7, the full variable domain is KAGVTQTPRYLIKTRGQQVTLSCSPISGHRSVSWYQQTPGQGLQFLFEYFSETQRNKGNFPGRFSGRQFSNSRSEMNVSTLELGDSALYLCASSLGTGGVIYEQYFGPGTRLTVT.

The rearrangement links TRBV10-3 to TRBJ2-1; without DNA, the TCRdb call of TRBD1 cannot be checked. Germline V CDR1 and CDR2: ENHRY, SYGVKD. This CDR3 comprises 13 residues. This CDR3 is CAIRGDTPYEQFF.

The CDR3 protein is CSLGVAGGWYEQYF. This sequence joins TRBV20-1 and TRBJ2-7; absent DNA, TCRdb's TRBD2 call cannot be checked. Germline V gene sequence: CDR1 DFQATT, CDR2 SNEGSKA (reference sequence). CDR3 length equals 14 residues.

The chain recombines TRBV6-1 with TRBJ2-2; TCRdb's D gene call, TRBD1, goes unchecked for lack of DNA. The CDR3 is 14 amino acids. Germline CDR1 and CDR2: MNHNS and SASEGT. This CDR3 reads CASTLTENTGELFF.

This chain joins TRBV6-2 or TRBV6-3 and TRBJ1-2; TCRdb's D gene call, TRBD1, goes unchecked for lack of DNA. Germline V lookup: CDR1 MNHEY, CDR2 SVGEGT. The CDR3 is 17 residues long. CDR3 protein: CASSPERETYSNYGYTF.

The chain employs TRBV12-3 or TRBV12-4 and TRBJ2-1. The CDR3 is 15 residues long. CDR3 protein: CASSEQVSSYNEQFF.

V and J are TRBV27 and TRBJ1-2; checking the TCRdb D call of TRBD1 is not possible without DNA. Germline V gene sequence: CDR1 MNHEY, CDR2 SMNVEV (reference sequence). The CDR3 contains 13 residues. The CDR3: CASSFNRGYGYTF.

This CDR3 reads CASSSTSRGENENEKLFF. The rearrangement joins TRBV7-8 to TRBJ1-4. CDR1 and CDR2 (germline): SGHVS, FQNEAQ. The CDR3 runs 18 residues.

V is TRBV11-2 and J is TRBJ2-3; TCRdb reports TRBD2, a call that lacks DNA to check it against. The CDR3 extends over 15 amino acids. Per the germline V gene, CDR1 is SGHAT and CDR2 is FQNNGV. The CDR3 here is CASSLGPAGTDTQYF.